Listed here are 4 T cell receptor beta chains from one sample, sequenced in a study of shared clonotypes between healthy human individuals. TCRdb's table, derived via immunoSEQ multiplex PCR, lists solely in-frame clones and lacks some. The data hold roughly 2.2 million clones, with under 95% observed a single time. Sequencing used naive CD4+ T cells from PBMCs. The subset denotes: CD45RA+ positively selected. The source of these receptors is a man aged 18-30 years in good health. Some clones in this sample may be carry-over from other donors' samples.

The genes are TRBV27 and TRBJ2-3; the match to TRBD1 covers 8 bases. The V segment lost 5 bases and the J segment 4 bases; nucleotides outside the gene matches: 14. The CDR3 has 17 amino acids. The germline V gene has CDR1 MNHEY and CDR2 SMNVEV (reference sequence). CDR3 nucleotide sequence: TGTGCCAGCAGTCCCTCTCGTCCAGGGGGCGGTTCAGATACGCAGTATTTT. The encoded protein is CASSPSRPGGGSDTQYF.

The chain has TRBV4-1 and TRBJ1-6, with D hard to call. The CDR3 runs 12 residues. From germline, CDR1 is MGHRA and CDR2 YSYEKL. V lost 3 bases, J lost 9 bases, and 6 bases lay in between. The CDR3 bases are TGCGCCAGCAGCCACCCCGGTTCACCCCTCCACTTT. Translation gives CASSHPGSPLHF.

This sequence joins TRBV28 and TRBJ2-1, with D tentatively TRBD1 or TRBD2 (5 bases each). The CDR3 extends over 16 amino acids. V lost 2 bases, J lost 8 bases, and 19 bases lay in between. From germline, CDR1 is MDHEN and CDR2 SYDVKM. CDR3 coding DNA: TGTGCCAGCAGTTTACCCCAGGGACCGGGCTTTTATGAGCAGTTCTTC. Encoded protein: CASSLPQGPGFYEQFF.

The V and J genes are TRBV6-1 and TRBJ2-5, with 9 bases aligning to TRBD2. J gave up 5 bases and V 4 bases, and 8 bases lay outside the gene matches. The CDR3 loop spans 15 amino acids. Germline assignment: CDR1 MNHNS and CDR2 SASEGT. The CDR3 sequence is CASSAAAGGWETQYF. In DNA, the CDR3 is TGTGCCAGCAGTGCAGCGGCGGGAGGGTGGGAGACCCAGTACTTC.